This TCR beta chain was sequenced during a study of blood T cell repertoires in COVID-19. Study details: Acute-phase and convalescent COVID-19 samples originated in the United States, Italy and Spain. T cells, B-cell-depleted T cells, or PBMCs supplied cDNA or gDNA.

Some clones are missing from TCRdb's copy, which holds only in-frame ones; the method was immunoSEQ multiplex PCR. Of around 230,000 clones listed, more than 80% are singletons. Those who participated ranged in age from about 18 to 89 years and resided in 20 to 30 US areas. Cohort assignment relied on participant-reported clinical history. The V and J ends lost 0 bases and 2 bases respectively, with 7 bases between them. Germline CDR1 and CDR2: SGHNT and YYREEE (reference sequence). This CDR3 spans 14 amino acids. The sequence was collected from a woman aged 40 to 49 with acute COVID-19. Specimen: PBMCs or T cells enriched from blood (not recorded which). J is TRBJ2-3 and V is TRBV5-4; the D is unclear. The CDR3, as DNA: TGTGCCAGCAGCTTGGACTCTTACACAGATACGCAGTATTTT. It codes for CASSLDSYTDTQYF.